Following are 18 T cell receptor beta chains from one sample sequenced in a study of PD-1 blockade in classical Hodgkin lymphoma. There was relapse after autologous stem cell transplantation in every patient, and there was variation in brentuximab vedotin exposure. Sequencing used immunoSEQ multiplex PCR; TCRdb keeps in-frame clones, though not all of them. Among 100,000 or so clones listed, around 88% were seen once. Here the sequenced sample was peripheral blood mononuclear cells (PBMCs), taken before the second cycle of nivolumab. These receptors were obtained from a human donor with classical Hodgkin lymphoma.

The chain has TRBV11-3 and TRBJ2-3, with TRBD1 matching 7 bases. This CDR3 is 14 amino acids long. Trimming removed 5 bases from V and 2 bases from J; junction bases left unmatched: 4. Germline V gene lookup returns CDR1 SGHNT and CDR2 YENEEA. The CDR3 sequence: CASSRGQNTDTQYF. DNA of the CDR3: TGTGCCAGCAGCCGGGGACAGAACACAGATACGCAGTATTTT.

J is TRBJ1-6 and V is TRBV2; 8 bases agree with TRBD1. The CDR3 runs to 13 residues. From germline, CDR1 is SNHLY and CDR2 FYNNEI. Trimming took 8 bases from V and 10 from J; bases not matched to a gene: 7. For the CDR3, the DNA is TGTGCCAGCTCCGGACAGGGACAATCACCCCTCCACTTT. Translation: CASSGQGQSPLHF.

In DNA, the CDR3 is TGTGCCAGCAGCCCCGGGGTGGCCTCCCGGGGTTCACCCCTCCACTTT. This encodes CASSPGVASRGSPLHF. The rearrangement links TRBV7-2 to TRBJ1-6; no firm D call. Germline V gene lookup returns CDR1 SGHTA and CDR2 FQGNSA. The CDR3 consists of 16 residues. V was trimmed by 5 bases and J by 9 bases, leaving 20 bases between them.

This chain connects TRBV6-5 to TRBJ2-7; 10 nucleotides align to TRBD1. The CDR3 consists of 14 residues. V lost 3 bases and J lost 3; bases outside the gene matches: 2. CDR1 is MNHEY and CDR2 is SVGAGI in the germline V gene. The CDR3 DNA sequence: TGTGCCAGCAGTTATGGGACAGGGGACTACGAGCAGTACTTC. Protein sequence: CASSYGTGDYEQYF.

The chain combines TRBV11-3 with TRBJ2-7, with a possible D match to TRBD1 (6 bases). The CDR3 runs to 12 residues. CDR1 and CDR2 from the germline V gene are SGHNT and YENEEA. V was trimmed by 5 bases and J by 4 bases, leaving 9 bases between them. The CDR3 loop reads CASSVQGYEQYF. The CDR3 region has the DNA TGTGCCAGCAGCGTACAGGGATACGAGCAGTACTTC.

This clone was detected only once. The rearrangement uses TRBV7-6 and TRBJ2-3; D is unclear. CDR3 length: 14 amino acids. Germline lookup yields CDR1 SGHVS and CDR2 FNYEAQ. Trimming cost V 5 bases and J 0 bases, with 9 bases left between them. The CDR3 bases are TGTGCCAGCAGCCAGATCCGGAGCACAGATACGCAGTATTTT. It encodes CASSQIRSTDTQYF.

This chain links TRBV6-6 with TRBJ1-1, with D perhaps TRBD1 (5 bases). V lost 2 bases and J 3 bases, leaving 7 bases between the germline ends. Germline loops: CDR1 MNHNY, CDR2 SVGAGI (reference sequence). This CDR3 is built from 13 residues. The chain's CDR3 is CASSYGGDTEAFF. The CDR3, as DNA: TGTGCCAGCAGTTACGGGGGAGACACTGAAGCTTTCTTT.

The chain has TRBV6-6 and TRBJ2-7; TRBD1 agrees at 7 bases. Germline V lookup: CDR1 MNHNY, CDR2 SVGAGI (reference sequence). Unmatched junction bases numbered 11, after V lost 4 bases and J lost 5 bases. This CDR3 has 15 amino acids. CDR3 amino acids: CASSLGMTGIHEQYF. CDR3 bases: TGTGCCAGCAGTTTGGGGATGACAGGGATCCACGAGCAGTACTTC.

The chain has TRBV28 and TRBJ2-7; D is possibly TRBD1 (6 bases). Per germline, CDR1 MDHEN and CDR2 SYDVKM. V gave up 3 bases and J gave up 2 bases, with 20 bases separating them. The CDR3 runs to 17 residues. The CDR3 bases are TGTGCCAGCAGTTTGCCTCCTGGGACATCGGGGACCTACGAGCAGTACTTC. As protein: CASSLPPGTSGTYEQYF.

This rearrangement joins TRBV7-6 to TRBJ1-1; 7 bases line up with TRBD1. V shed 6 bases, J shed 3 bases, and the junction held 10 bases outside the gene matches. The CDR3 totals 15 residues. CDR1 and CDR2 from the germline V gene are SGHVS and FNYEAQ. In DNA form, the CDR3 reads TGTGCCAGCAGTCTTGTTACAGGGGAGTACACTGAAGCTTTCTTT. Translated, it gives CASSLVTGEYTEAFF.

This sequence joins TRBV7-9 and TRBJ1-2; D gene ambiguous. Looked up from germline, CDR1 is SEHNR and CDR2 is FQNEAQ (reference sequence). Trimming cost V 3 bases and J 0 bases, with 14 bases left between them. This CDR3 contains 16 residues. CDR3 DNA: TGTGCCAGCAGCTTCCTATTACCGGGTCCTAACTATGGCTACACCTTC. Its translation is CASSFLLPGPNYGYTF.

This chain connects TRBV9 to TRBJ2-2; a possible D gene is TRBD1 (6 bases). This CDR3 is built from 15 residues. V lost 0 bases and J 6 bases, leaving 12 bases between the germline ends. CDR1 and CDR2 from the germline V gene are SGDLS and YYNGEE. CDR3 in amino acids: CASSVGFRGPGELFF. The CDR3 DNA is TGTGCCAGCAGCGTAGGATTCAGGGGCCCCGGGGAGCTGTTTTTT.

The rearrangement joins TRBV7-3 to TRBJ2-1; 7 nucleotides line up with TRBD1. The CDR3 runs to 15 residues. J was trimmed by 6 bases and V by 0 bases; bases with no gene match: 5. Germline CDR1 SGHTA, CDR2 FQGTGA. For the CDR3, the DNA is TGTGCCAGCAGCTTAACAGGGGGCGCTTCCAATGAGCAGTTCTTC. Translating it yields CASSLTGGASNEQFF.

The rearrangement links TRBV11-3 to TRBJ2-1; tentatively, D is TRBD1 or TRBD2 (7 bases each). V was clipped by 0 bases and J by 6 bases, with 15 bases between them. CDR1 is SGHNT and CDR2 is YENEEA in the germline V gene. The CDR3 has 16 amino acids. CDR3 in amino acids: CASSLENRGGGNEQFF. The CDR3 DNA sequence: TGTGCCAGCAGCTTAGAGAACAGGGGAGGGGGCAATGAGCAGTTCTTC. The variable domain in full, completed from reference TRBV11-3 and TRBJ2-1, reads EAGVVQSPRYKIIEKKQPVAFWCNPISGHNTLYWYLQNLGQGPELLIRYENEEAVDDSQLPKDRFSAERLKGVDSTLKIQPAELGDSAVYLCASSLENRGGGNEQFFGPGTRLTVL.

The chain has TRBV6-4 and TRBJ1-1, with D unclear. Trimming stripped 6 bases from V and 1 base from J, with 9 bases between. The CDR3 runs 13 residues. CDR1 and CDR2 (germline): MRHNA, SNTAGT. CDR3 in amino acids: CASRNQANTEAFF. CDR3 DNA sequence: TGTGCCAGCAGGAACCAGGCGAACACTGAAGCTTTCTTT.

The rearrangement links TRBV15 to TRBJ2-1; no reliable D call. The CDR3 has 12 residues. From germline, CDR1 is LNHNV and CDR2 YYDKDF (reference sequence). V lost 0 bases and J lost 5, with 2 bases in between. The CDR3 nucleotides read TGTGCCACCAGCAGAGAAGACAATGAGCAGTTCTTC. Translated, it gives CATSREDNEQFF.

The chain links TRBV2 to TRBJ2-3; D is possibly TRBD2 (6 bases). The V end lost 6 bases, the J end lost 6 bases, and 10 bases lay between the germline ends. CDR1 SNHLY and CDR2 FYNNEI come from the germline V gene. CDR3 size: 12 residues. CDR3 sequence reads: CASREEGDTQYF. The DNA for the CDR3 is TGTGCCAGCAGGGAGGAGGGGGATACGCAGTATTTT.

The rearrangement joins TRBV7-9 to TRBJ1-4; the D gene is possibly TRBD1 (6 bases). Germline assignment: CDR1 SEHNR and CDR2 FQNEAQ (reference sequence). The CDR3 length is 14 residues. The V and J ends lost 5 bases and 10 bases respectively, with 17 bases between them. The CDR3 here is CASSRDNRVGKLFF. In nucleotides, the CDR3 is TGTGCCAGCAGCCGGGACAACCGGGTTGGAAAACTGTTTTTT.